Below are 23 T cell receptor beta chains sequenced from a single sample in a study of Ad26.COV2.S vaccination and SARS-CoV-2 variants. Here immunoSEQ multiplex PCR was the method, and the copy in TCRdb shows in-frame clones only, minus some. The sample lists 400,000 to 450,000 clones, around 91% occurring once. The treatment denotes: around 19 received Ad26.COV2.S at low or high dose, single or two shots; roughly five received placebo; per-sample allocation not given. Samples were taken on day 63 after the first vaccine or placebo injection. The source was peripheral blood, collected in a trial of Ad26.COV2.S vaccine versus placebo. The source of these receptors is a person between 18 and 60 years old who received the Ad26.COV2.S COVID-19 vaccine or a placebo.

The chain employs TRBV10-2 and TRBJ2-3; D gene unclear. This CDR3 is 12 amino acids long. Trimming took 2 bases from V and 7 from J, leaving 7 bases between them. CDR1 and CDR2 (germline): WSHSY, SAAADI. This CDR3 is CASSEGLHTQYF. The CDR3 bases are TGCGCCAGCAGTGAGGGCCTGCATACGCAGTATTTT.

The CDR3, as DNA: TGTGCCAGCAGCTCCTACGACGCCTCCGCGGGGGAGCCCCAGCATTTT. Protein sequence: CASSSYDASAGEPQHF. The V gene is TRBV7-4, the J gene TRBJ1-5, with a weak D call TRBD1 (5 bases). The CDR3 length is 16 residues. V was cut by 4 bases and J by 8 bases, with 21 bases left in between. Germline V gives CDR1 SGHVT, CDR2 SQSDAQ. Combining the CDR3 with reference TRBV7-4 and TRBJ1-5 gives the whole variable domain GAGVSQSPRYKVAKRGRDVALRCDSISGHVTLYWYRQTLGQGSEVLTYSQSDAQRDKSGRPSGRFSAERPERSVSTLKIQRTEQGDSAVYLCASSSYDASAGEPQHFGDGTRLSIL.

This clone occurred once. V gene TRBV5-5 combines with J gene TRBJ2-4, with TRBD1 matching 9 bases. Looked up from germline, CDR1 is SGHKS and CDR2 is YYEKEE (reference sequence). Losses at the gene ends were 6 bases for V and 7 bases for J; bases not matched to a gene: 8. This CDR3 region has 14 residues. The CDR3 loop is CASNEPGQGNIQYF. In DNA, the CDR3 is TGTGCCAGCAATGAACCGGGACAGGGTAACATTCAGTACTTC.

The V and J genes are TRBV12-5 and TRBJ2-3; 11 nucleotides align to TRBD1. Germline V gives CDR1 LGHNT, CDR2 FRNRAP. Trimming took 0 bases from V and 4 from J; bases not matched to a gene: 6. The CDR3 length is 17 residues. The CDR3 spells CASGLVRLGQGADTQYF. The CDR3 nucleotides are TGTGCTAGTGGTTTGGTACGGTTGGGACAGGGGGCAGATACGCAGTATTTT. Filled out from reference TRBV12-5 and TRBJ2-3, the complete variable domain reads DARVTQTPRHKVTEMGQEVTMRCQPILGHNTVFWYRQTMMQGLELLAYFRNRAPLDDSGMPKDRFSAEMPDATLATLKIQPSEPRDSAVYFCASGLVRLGQGADTQYFGPGTRLTVL.

Comment on this clone: The identical CDR3 is also encoded by other nucleotide sequences in the sample. This chain links TRBV5-1 with TRBJ2-2; no definite D call. V lost 2 bases, J lost 6 bases, and 2 bases lay in between. The CDR3 is 11 residues long. In germline, CDR1 is SGHRS, CDR2 YFSETQ. CDR3 amino acids: CASSFAGELFF. CDR3 bases: TGCGCCAGCAGCTTTGCCGGGGAGCTGTTTTTT.

The table lists this clone with a few counts. The rearrangement joins TRBV6-2 or TRBV6-3 to TRBJ2-3, with 15 positions matching TRBD2. V lost 6 bases to trimming and J lost 7 bases; unmatched junction nucleotides: 5. The CDR3 length is 15 residues. Germline V gene data show CDR1 as MNHEY and CDR2 as SVGEGT. The CDR3 bases are TGTGCCAGCAGCCTGGGACTAGCGGGAGGATATACGCAGTATTTT. As protein: CASSLGLAGGYTQYF.

The rearrangement uses TRBV7-8 and TRBJ1-4, with D possibly matching TRBD1 (6 bases). Germline-derived CDR1 and CDR2 are SGHVS and FQNEAQ. The CDR3 covers 16 residues. Trimming stripped 3 bases from V and 7 bases from J, with 18 bases between. In nucleotides, the CDR3 is TGTGCCAGCAGCTTCAAGAAGGGGGGATACGGTGAAAAACTGTTTTTT. Amino acid sequence: CASSFKKGGYGEKLFF.

The chain combines TRBV14 with TRBJ2-1; D remains unclear. There are 16 residues in the CDR3. Trimming shortened V by 4 bases and J by 9 bases, and 22 bases separated the two germline ends. Germline CDR1 is SGHDN and CDR2 is FVKESK. In DNA, the CDR3 is TGTGCCAGCAGCCCCTATGGCAGGCGGTGGTTTCCTGAGCAGTTCTTC. Translated: CASSPYGRRWFPEQFF.

This sequence joins TRBV4-2 and TRBJ1-2; TRBD1 agrees at 10 bases. V lost 4 bases and J lost 7; bases outside the gene matches: 9. CDR3 length: 15 amino acids. Germline CDR1 is LGHNA and CDR2 is YNFKEQ. In DNA form, the CDR3 reads TGTGCCAGCAGCCGACGGGACAGGGGTGGCGGTGGCTACACCTTC. It specifies CASSRRDRGGGGYTF.

This chain links TRBV7-9 with TRBJ1-1, with D unresolved. The CDR3 covers 15 residues. The V end lost 5 bases, the J end lost 4 bases, and 17 bases lay between the germline ends. Per germline, CDR1 SEHNR and CDR2 FQNEAQ (reference sequence). The CDR3 sequence is CASSGPFAGFTEAFF. Here the CDR3 DNA reads TGTGCCAGCAGCGGGCCCTTTGCGGGGTTCACTGAAGCTTTCTTT.

V and J are TRBV11-2 and TRBJ1-1; TRBD1 is a possible D gene (6 bases). The V gene lost 1 base and the J gene lost 5 bases, with 17 bases spanning the gap. The CDR3 extends over 16 amino acids. Germline CDR1 SGHAT, CDR2 FQNNGV. The CDR3 DNA reads as TGTGCCAGCAGCTTAGCCTGGGGGGGGCCGGGTACTGAAGCTTTCTTT. Protein product: CASSLAWGGPGTEAFF.

The V gene is TRBV25-1, the J gene TRBJ1-2; D might be TRBD1 (6 bases). CDR3 length: 13 amino acids. Germline V CDR1 and CDR2: MGHDK, SYGVNS. The ends were cut back, 5 bases at V and 8 bases at J, with 15 bases in the middle. CDR3: CASSSIEGGGYTF. Written as DNA, the CDR3 is TGTGCCAGCAGTTCCATAGAGGGGGGCGGCTACACCTTC.

The chain couples TRBV6-5 to TRBJ1-5, with a weak D call TRBD1 (6 bases). Looked up from germline, CDR1 is MNHEY and CDR2 is SVGAGI. Trimming pared 8 bases from V and 1 base from J, leaving 12 bases between. This CDR3 comprises 14 residues. The CDR3 reads CASGSQGSNQPQHF. DNA for the CDR3: TGTGCCAGCGGTAGTCAGGGGAGCAATCAGCCCCAGCATTTT.

The rearrangement joins TRBV3-1 (or the pseudogene TRBV3-2) to TRBJ2-6; D gene unclear. Trimming took 1 base from V and 0 from J, leaving 13 bases between them. The CDR3 sequence is 18 residues long. CDR1 LGHDT and CDR2 YNNKEL come from the germline V gene (reference sequence). DNA for the CDR3: TGTGCCAGCAGCCAAGTTGGATCCCCATACTCTGGGGCCAACGTCCTGACTTTC. This sequence encodes CASSQVGSPYSGANVLTF.

The chain couples TRBV9 to TRBJ2-5; 11 nucleotides line up with TRBD2. The CDR3 totals 15 residues. Germline CDR1 is SGDLS and CDR2 is YYNGEE. Trimming removed 3 bases from V and 2 bases from J; junction bases left unmatched: 3. Written as DNA, the CDR3 is TGTGCCAGCAGCGGGGGACTAGCGGAGCAAGAGACCCAGTACTTC. Translation: CASSGGLAEQETQYF.

Notes on this clone: The same CDR3 also results from other DNA sequences found in this sample. J is TRBJ2-5 and V is TRBV7-3; tentative D call: TRBD1 (6 bases). The CDR3 runs 13 residues. V was trimmed by 2 bases and J by 5 bases, leaving 9 bases between them. The germline V gene has CDR1 SGHTA and CDR2 FQGTGA. Here the CDR3 DNA reads TGTGCCAGCAGCTTAGGGGGCTTGGAGACCCAGTACTTC. Its protein product is CASSLGGLETQYF.

This chain uses TRBV18 with TRBJ2-2, with 7 nucleotides matching TRBD2. V dropped 6 bases and J dropped 2; count of bases not matched to a gene: 9. This CDR3 is 16 amino acids long. Germline lookup yields CDR1 KGHSH and CDR2 LQKENI. The CDR3: CASSQFLAANTGELFF. CDR3 DNA: TGTGCCAGCTCGCAATTCCTAGCGGCTAACACCGGGGAGCTGTTTTTT.

This chain connects TRBV7-2 to TRBJ2-7; TRBD2 matches at 7 bases. The CDR3 sequence is 15 residues long. Germline lookup yields CDR1 SGHTA and CDR2 FQGNSA. Trimming removed 3 bases from V and 4 bases from J; junction bases left unmatched: 9. The CDR3 region is CASSLEGGLLYEQYF. CDR3 nucleotide sequence: TGTGCCAGCAGCTTGGAGGGAGGGCTGCTGTACGAGCAGTACTTC. Combining the CDR3 with reference TRBV7-2 and TRBJ2-7 gives the whole variable domain GAGVSQSPSNKVTEKGKDVELRCDPISGHTALYWYRQSLGQGLEFLIYFQGNSAPDKSGLPSDRFSAERTGGSVSTLTIQRTQQEDSAVYLCASSLEGGLLYEQYFGPGTRLTVT.

The chain joins TRBV15 to TRBJ2-7; D possibly corresponds to TRBD1 (6 bases). Germline V CDR1 and CDR2: LNHNV, YYDKDF (reference sequence). The CDR3 consists of 14 residues. The germline V and J ends were trimmed by 3 bases and 2 bases, with 11 bases remaining between them. CDR3 coding DNA: TGTGCCACCAGCAGGCAACAGGGCACCTACGAGCAGTACTTC. The encoded protein is CATSRQQGTYEQYF.

The gene calls are TRBV28 and TRBJ2-1; 9 nucleotides match TRBD1. Trimming took 1 base from V and 15 from J; bases not matched to a gene: 13. CDR1 is MDHEN and CDR2 is SYDVKM in the germline V gene. The CDR3 loop spans 15 amino acids. CDR3 DNA sequence: TGTGCCAGCAGTTTATTAGGGACAGGGCCTGGAGGTTGGTTCTTC. Its protein product is CASSLLGTGPGGWFF.

The V and J genes are TRBV18 and TRBJ1-2, with D perhaps TRBD1 (5 bases). Trimming took 2 bases from V and 8 from J, leaving 21 bases between them. CDR3 length: 16 amino acids. CDR1 and CDR2 from the germline V gene are KGHSH and LQKENI. The CDR3 DNA reads TGTGCCAGCTCACCAGAATCTATCGGGGCGGCCGGGGGCTACACCTTC. Protein product: CASSPESIGAAGGYTF.

This chain joins TRBV7-2 and TRBJ2-1; a possible D gene is TRBD1 (6 bases). The germline gives CDR1 SGHTA, CDR2 FQGNSA. Trimming removed 4 bases at V and 1 base at J, with 14 bases between. This CDR3 is built from 16 residues. DNA for the CDR3: TGTGCCAGCAGCTCCCAGGGGCGGACATCCTACAATGAGCAGTTCTTC. Protein product: CASSSQGRTSYNEQFF. The variable domain in full, completed from reference TRBV7-2 and TRBJ2-1, reads GAGVSQSPSNKVTEKGKDVELRCDPISGHTALYWYRQSLGQGLEFLIYFQGNSAPDKSGLPSDRFSAERTGGSVSTLTIQRTQQEDSAVYLCASSSQGRTSYNEQFFGPGTRLTVL.

The rearrangement joins TRBV10-3 to TRBJ2-3, with D uncertain. Germline values: CDR1 ENHRY, CDR2 SYGVKD. The V end lost 4 bases, the J end lost 2 bases, and 16 bases lay between the germline ends. This CDR3 region has 16 residues. CDR3 amino acids: CAISGDQWGNTDTQYF. The CDR3 nucleotides read TGTGCCATCAGTGGCGATCAGTGGGGAAACACAGATACGCAGTATTTT.